What follows is one T cell receptor beta chain and its context. The antigen remains unidentified. RNA, once extracted, was reverse transcribed into cDNA for use as the sequencing template. TCRdb's table, derived via immunoSEQ multiplex PCR, lists solely in-frame clones and lacks some. The repertoire holds some 240,000 clones, under 75% seen once, with approximately 1.4% in the top ten. The data are from a study of CD8+ T cells in alopecia areata. Study context: Oral tofacitinib (5 to 10 mg twice daily) was administered to treated patients. Scalp area affected, as a percentage, set the severity score of treated patients.

The germline V and J ends were trimmed by 3 bases and 2 bases, with 14 bases remaining between them. The CDR3 loop spans 15 amino acids. Specified treatment: oral pan-JAK inhibitor, 5-10 mg twice daily. Lesional scalp punch biopsies and peripheral blood came from alopecia areata patients. Findings of the study overall: Numerous expanded lesional clones remained in scalp and blood during tofacitinib.

The starting material was CD4+ T cells sorted from blood, obtained at week 4, from a patient treated with tofacitinib. The clonotype originates from a human donor with alopecia areata. The chain recombines TRBV23-1 with TRBJ2-7; maybe TRBD1 (5 bases). TRBV23-1 is reported as an ORF; its role is uncertain. DNA of the CDR3: TGCGCCAGCAGTCATGGACACTTAGGCACCTACGAGCAGTACTTC. It encodes CASSHGHLGTYEQYF.